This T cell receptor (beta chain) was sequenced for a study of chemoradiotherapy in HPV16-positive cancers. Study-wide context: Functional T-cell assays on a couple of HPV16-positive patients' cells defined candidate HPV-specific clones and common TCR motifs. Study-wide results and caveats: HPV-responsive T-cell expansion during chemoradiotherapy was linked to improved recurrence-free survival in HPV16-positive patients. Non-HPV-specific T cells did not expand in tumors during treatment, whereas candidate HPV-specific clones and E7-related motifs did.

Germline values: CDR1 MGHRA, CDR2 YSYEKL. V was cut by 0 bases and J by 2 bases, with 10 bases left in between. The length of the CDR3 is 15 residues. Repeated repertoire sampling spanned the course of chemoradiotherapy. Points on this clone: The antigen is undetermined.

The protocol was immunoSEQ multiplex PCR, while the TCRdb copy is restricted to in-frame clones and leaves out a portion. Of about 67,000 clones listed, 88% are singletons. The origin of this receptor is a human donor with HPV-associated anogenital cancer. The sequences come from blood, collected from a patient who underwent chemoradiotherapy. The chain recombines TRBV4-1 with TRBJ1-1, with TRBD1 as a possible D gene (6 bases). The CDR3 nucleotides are TGCGCCAGCAGCCAAGAGTGGGGGCCAAACACTGAAGCTTTCTTT. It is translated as CASSQEWGPNTEAFF.